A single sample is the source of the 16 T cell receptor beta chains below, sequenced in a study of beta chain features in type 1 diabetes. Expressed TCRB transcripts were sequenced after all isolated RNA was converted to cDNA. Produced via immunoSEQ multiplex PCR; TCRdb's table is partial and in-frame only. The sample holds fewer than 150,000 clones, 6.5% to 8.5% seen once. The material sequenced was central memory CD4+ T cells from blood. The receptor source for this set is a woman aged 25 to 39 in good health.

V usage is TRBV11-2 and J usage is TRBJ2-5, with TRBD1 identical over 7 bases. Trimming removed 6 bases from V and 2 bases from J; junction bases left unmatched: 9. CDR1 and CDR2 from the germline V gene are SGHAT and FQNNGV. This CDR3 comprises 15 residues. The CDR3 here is CASSVRDSHQETQYF. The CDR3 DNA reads TGTGCCAGCAGTGTGAGGGACAGTCATCAAGAGACCCAGTACTTC.

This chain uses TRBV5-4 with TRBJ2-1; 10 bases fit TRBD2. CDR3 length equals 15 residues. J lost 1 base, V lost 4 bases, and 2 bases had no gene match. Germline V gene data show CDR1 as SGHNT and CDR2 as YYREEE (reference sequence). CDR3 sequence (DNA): TGTGCCAGCAGCCCACTAGCGGGATCCTACAATGAGCAGTTCTTC. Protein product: CASSPLAGSYNEQFF.

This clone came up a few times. The CDR3 bases are TGTGCCAGCAGCGACGGGGGGCAGCCCCAGCATTTT. Translating it yields CASSDGGQPQHF. This sequence joins TRBV7-8 and TRBJ1-5; tentative D call: TRBD1 (5 bases). Trimming took off 5 bases at V and 7 bases at J, with 9 bases between the two ends. Germline CDR1 reads SGHVS; CDR2 reads FQNEAQ. The CDR3 spans 12 residues.

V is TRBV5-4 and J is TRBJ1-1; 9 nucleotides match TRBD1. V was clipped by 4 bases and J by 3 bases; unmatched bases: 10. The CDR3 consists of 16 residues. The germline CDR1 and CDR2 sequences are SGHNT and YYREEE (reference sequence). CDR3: CASSRSHRGRDTEAFF. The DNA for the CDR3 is TGTGCCAGCAGCCGAAGCCACAGGGGGCGTGACACTGAAGCTTTCTTT.

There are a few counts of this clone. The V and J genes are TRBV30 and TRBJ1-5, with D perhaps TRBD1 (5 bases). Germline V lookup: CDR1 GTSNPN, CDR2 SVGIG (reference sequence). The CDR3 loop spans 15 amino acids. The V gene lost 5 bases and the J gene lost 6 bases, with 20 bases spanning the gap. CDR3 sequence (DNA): TGTGCCTGGGGTGGGGTTGGAGGGGACGGTCAGCCCCAGCATTTT. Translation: CAWGGVGGDGQPQHF. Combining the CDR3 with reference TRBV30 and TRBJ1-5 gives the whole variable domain SQTIHQWPATLVQPVGSPLSLECTVEGTSNPNLYWYRQAAGRGLQLLFYSVGIGQISSEVPQNLSASRPQDRQFILSSKKLLLSDSGFYLCAWGGVGGDGQPQHFGDGTRLSIL.

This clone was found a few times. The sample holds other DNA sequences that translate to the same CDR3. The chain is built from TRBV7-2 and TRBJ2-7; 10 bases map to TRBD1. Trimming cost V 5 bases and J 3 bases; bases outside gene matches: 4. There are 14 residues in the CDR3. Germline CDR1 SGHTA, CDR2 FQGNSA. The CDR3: CASSGRDRGYEQYF. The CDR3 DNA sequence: TGTGCCAGCAGCGGCCGGGACAGGGGCTACGAGCAGTACTTC. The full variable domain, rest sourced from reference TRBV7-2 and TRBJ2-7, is GAGVSQSPSNKVTEKGKDVELRCDPISGHTALYWYRQSLGQGLEFLIYFQGNSAPDKSGLPSDRFSAERTGGSVSTLTIQRTQQEDSAVYLCASSGRDRGYEQYFGPGTRLTVT.

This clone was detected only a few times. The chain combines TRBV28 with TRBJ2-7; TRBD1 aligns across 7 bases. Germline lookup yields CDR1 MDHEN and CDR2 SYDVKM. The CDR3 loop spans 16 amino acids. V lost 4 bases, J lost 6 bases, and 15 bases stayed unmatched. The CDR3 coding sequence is TGTGCCAGCAGTTCCCCGTCTATTCAGGGGGTATGCGAGCAGTACTTC. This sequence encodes CASSSPSIQGVCEQYF.

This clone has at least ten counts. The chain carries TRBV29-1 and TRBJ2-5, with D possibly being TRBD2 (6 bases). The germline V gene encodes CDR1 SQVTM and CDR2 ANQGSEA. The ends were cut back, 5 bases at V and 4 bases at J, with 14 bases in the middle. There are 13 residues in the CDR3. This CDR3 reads CSVNGVGGETQYF. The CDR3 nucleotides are TGCAGCGTTAACGGGGTCGGGGGAGAGACCCAGTACTTC.

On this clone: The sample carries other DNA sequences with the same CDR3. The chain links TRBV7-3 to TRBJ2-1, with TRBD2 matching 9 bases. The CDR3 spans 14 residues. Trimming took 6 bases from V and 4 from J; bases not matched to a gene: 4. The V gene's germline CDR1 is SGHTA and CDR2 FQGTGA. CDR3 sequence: CASSLSGSYNEQFF. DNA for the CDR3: TGTGCCAGCAGTCTTAGCGGGAGTTACAATGAGCAGTTCTTC.

The CDR3 here is CASSQQETQYF. The CDR3 DNA sequence: TGCGCCAGCAGCCAACAAGAGACCCAGTACTTC. V usage is TRBV5-1 and J usage is TRBJ2-5; no firm D call. This CDR3 is built from 11 residues. V was shortened by 4 bases and J by 2 bases, with 3 bases between the two germline ends. Germline V gene sequence: CDR1 SGHRS, CDR2 YFSETQ.

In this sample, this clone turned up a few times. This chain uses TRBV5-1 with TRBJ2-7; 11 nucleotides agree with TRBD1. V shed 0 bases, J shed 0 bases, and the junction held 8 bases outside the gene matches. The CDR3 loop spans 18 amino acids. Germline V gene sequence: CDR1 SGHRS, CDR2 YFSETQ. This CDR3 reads CASSLGPGDRGSSYEQYF. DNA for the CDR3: TGCGCCAGCAGCTTGGGGCCGGGGGACAGGGGGAGCTCCTACGAGCAGTACTTC. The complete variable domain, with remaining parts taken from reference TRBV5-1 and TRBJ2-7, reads KAGVTQTPRYLIKTRGQQVTLSCSPISGHRSVSWYQQTPGQGLQFLFEYFSETQRNKGNFPGRFSGRQFSNSRSEMNVSTLELGDSALYLCASSLGPGDRGSSYEQYFGPGTRLTVT.

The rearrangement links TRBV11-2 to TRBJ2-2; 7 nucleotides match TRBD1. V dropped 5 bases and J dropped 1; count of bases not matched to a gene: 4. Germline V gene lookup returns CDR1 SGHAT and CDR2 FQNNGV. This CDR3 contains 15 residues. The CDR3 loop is CASSPWTGNTGELFF. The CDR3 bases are TGTGCCAGCAGCCCATGGACAGGGAACACCGGGGAGCTGTTTTTT. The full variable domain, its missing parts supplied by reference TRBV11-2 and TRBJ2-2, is EAGVAQSPRYKIIEKRQSVAFWCNPISGHATLYWYQQILGQGPKLLIQFQNNGVVDDSQLPKDRFSAERLKGVDSTLKIQPAKLEDSAVYLCASSPWTGNTGELFFGEGSRLTVL.

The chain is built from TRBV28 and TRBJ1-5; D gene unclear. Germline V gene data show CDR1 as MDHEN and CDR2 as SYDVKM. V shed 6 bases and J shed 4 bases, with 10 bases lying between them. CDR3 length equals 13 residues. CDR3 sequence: CASSRTFNQPQHF. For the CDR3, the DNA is TGTGCCAGCAGCCGAACTTTTAATCAGCCCCAGCATTTT.

Written as DNA, the CDR3 is TGTGCCAGTAGTACAGAAGTCGGCAATGAGCAGTTCTTC. Translated, it gives CASSTEVGNEQFF. The V call is TRBV19, the J call TRBJ2-1; D is undetermined. Trimming pared 4 bases from V and 6 bases from J, leaving 10 bases between. This CDR3 has 13 amino acids. The germline gives CDR1 LNHDA, CDR2 SQIVND (reference sequence). The complete variable domain, with remaining parts taken from reference TRBV19 and TRBJ2-1, reads DGGITQSPKYLFRKEGQNVTLSCEQNLNHDAMYWYRQDPGQGLRLIYYSQIVNDFQKGDIAEGYSVSREKKESFPLTVTSAQKNPTAFYLCASSTEVGNEQFFGPGTRLTVL.

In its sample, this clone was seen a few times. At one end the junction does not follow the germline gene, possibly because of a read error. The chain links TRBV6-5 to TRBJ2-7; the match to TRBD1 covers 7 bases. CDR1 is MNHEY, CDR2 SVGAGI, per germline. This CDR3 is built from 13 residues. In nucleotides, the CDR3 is TGTGCCAGCAGTCACTCGACAGGGAGAGAGCAGTACTTC. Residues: CASSHSTGREQYF.

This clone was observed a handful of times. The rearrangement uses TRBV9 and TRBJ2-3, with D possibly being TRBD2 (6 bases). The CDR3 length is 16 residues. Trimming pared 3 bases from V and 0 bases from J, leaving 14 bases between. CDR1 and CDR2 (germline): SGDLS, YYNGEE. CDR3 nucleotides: TGTGCCAGCAGCGCCCAGCCGGGAGTCAGCACAGATACGCAGTATTTT. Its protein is CASSAQPGVSTDTQYF. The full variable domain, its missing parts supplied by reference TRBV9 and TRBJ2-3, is DSGVTQTPKHLITATGQRVTLRCSPRSGDLSVYWYQQSLDQGLQFLIQYYNGEERAKGNILERFSAQQFPDLHSELNLSSLELGDSALYFCASSAQPGVSTDTQYFGPGTRLTVL.